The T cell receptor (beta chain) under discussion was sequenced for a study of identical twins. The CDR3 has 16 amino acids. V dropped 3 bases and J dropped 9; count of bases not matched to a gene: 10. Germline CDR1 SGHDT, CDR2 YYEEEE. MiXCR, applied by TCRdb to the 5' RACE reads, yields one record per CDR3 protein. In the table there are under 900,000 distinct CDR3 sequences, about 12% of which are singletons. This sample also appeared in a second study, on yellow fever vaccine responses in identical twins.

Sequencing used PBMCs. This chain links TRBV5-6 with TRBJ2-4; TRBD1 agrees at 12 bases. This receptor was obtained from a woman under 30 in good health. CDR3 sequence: CASSSSGTGGVGIQYF. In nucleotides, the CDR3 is TGTGCCAGCAGCTCATCCGGGACAGGGGGCGTCGGCATTCAGTACTTC.